Below are 30 T cell receptor beta chains sequenced from a single sample in a study of cytomegalovirus exposure and HLA in healthy donors. The PCR had 60 Vbeta and 13 Jbeta primers. TCRdb's copy holds only in-frame clones and misses some; the assay was immunoSEQ multiplex PCR. Of tens of thousands of clones listed, approximately 65% are singletons. The sequencing sample was made of PBMCs. All receptors derive from a male donor in good health and CMV-seropositive.

The V call is TRBV19, the J call TRBJ1-5; TRBD1 might be the D (5 bases). The CDR3 is made up of 16 amino acids. The ends were cut back, 6 bases at V and 0 bases at J, with 15 bases in the middle. Germline lookup yields CDR1 LNHDA and CDR2 SQIVND (reference sequence). This CDR3 reads CASRSGGGNSNQPQHF. CDR3 bases: TGTGCCAGTAGATCCGGGGGGGGAAATAGCAATCAGCCCCAGCATTTT.

This chain joins TRBV9 and TRBJ2-2; 13 nucleotides line up with TRBD2. Germline V gene sequence: CDR1 SGDLS, CDR2 YYNGEE. The CDR3 has 18 amino acids. J lost 1 base, V lost 4 bases, and 7 bases had no gene match. CDR3 amino acids: CASSTSTSGRVNTGELFF. CDR3 bases: TGTGCCAGCAGCACTAGCACTAGCGGGAGGGTGAACACCGGGGAGCTGTTTTTT. The full variable domain, completed using reference TRBV9 and TRBJ2-2, is DSGVTQTPKHLITATGQRVTLRCSPRSGDLSVYWYQQSLDQGLQFLIQYYNGEERAKGNILERFSAQQFPDLHSELNLSSLELGDSALYFCASSTSTSGRVNTGELFFGEGSRLTVL.

Only a few counts were recorded for this clone. The V and J genes are TRBV14 and TRBJ2-2; 8 bases are a match to TRBD1. This CDR3 is built from 15 residues. V lost 6 bases to trimming and J lost 1 base; unmatched junction nucleotides: 4. Looked up from germline, CDR1 is SGHDN and CDR2 is FVKESK. The CDR3 sequence: CASRPGTGNTGELFF. CDR3 DNA sequence: TGTGCCAGCAGACCCGGGACAGGGAACACCGGGGAGCTGTTTTTT.

The CDR3 DNA reads TGTGCCAGCAGGGAGGGTGAAAAACTGTTTTTT. Translation: CASREGEKLFF. V and J are TRBV6-1 and TRBJ1-4; D is unresolved. The CDR3 contains 11 residues. The V end was cut by 6 bases, the J end by 7 bases, with 6 bases between. The germline V gene has CDR1 MNHNS and CDR2 SASEGT.

The V and J genes are TRBV18 and TRBJ2-5; tentatively, D is TRBD2 (6 bases). The J call may be incorrect, as the DNA end agrees better with TRBJ2-7. CDR3 length: 13 amino acids. CDR1 is KGHSH and CDR2 is LQKENI in the germline V gene. CDR3 nucleotides: TGTGCCAGCTCCCCCAAGGAGGGAGGCGAGCAGTACTTC. Protein: CASSPKEGGEQYF.

The chain combines TRBV9 with TRBJ2-5; 8 bases agree with TRBD2. The J segment lost 2 bases and the V segment lost 3 bases, leaving 3 bases of the junction unmatched. CDR1 is SGDLS, CDR2 YYNGEE, per germline. The length of the CDR3 is 14 residues. For the CDR3, the DNA is TGTGCCAGCAGCGGCGGGGGGCCGCAAGAGACCCAGTACTTC. Translating gives CASSGGGPQETQYF.

The rearrangement joins TRBV5-4 to TRBJ2-1; 11 bases fit TRBD2. The CDR3 loop spans 15 amino acids. V lost 4 bases, J lost 6 bases, and 6 bases stayed unmatched. CDR1 is SGHNT, CDR2 YYREEE, per germline (reference sequence). In DNA form, the CDR3 reads TGTGCCAGCAGCCCCGGGACTAGCGGTCCCAATGAGCAGTTCTTC. Translated, it gives CASSPGTSGPNEQFF.

This chain joins TRBV7-2 and TRBJ2-5, with D possibly being TRBD2 (6 bases). This CDR3 spans 13 amino acids. From germline, CDR1 is SGHTA and CDR2 FQGNSA. The V gene lost 3 bases and the J gene lost 3 bases, with 8 bases spanning the gap. CDR3 region: CASSLDYKETQYF. CDR3 sequence (DNA): TGTGCCAGCAGCTTGGACTACAAAGAGACCCAGTACTTC.

The chain has TRBV27 and TRBJ1-6; 7 positions agree with TRBD1. Looked up from germline, CDR1 is MNHEY and CDR2 is SMNVEV (reference sequence). J lost 0 bases, V lost 3 bases, and 8 bases had no gene match. This CDR3 region has 18 residues. The CDR3 reads CASSFQRQGPSYNSPLHF. The CDR3 DNA follows: TGTGCCAGCAGTTTTCAACGACAGGGCCCCTCCTATAATTCACCCCTCCACTTT.

The rearrangement links TRBV29-1 to TRBJ1-2; a possible D gene is TRBD1 (5 bases). The V end was cut by 2 bases, the J end by 5 bases, with 12 bases between. Looked up from germline, CDR1 is SQVTM and CDR2 is ANQGSEA. The CDR3 spans 13 residues. DNA of the CDR3: TGCAGCGTTGAACCGGGGGGAACGTATGGCTACACCTTC. This gives the protein CSVEPGGTYGYTF.

The V call is TRBV28, the J call TRBJ1-1, with 7 nucleotides matching TRBD1. The germline gives CDR1 MDHEN, CDR2 SYDVKM. V gave up 6 bases and J gave up 1 base; unmatched junction bases: 8. CDR3 length: 15 residues. The CDR3 region is CASRPTGTANTEAFF. The DNA for the CDR3 is TGTGCCAGCAGGCCTACCGGGACAGCGAACACTGAAGCTTTCTTT.

This sequence joins TRBV4-3 and TRBJ2-1, with D possibly TRBD2 on 5 matching bases. Germline assignment: CDR1 LGHNA and CDR2 YSLEER. The CDR3 sequence is 14 residues long. V lost 4 bases and J lost 14, with 21 bases in between. The CDR3, as DNA: TGCGCCAGCAGCCCCCTCCTCGCGGATCGGGAAGAGTTCTTC. Protein product: CASSPLLADREEFF.

This clone was seen more than once but under ten times. The chain uses TRBV13 and TRBJ2-2, with TRBD1 matching over 7 bases. This CDR3 is built from 14 residues. After removal of 5 bases from V and 7 bases from J, the junction contained 7 bases not matched to a gene. CDR1 PRHDT and CDR2 FYEKMQ come from the germline V gene (reference sequence). CDR3 nucleotide sequence: TGTGCCAGCAGCGTCCTGACAGGGCACGGGGAGCTGTTTTTT. Its translation: CASSVLTGHGELFF.

V gene TRBV28 combines with J gene TRBJ2-7, with a weak D call TRBD2 (5 bases). CDR1 is MDHEN and CDR2 is SYDVKM in the germline V gene. The germline V and J ends were trimmed by 5 bases and 10 bases, with 18 bases remaining between them. This CDR3 has 13 residues. The CDR3 region is CASSARPGWAQYF. As DNA, the CDR3 is TGTGCCAGCAGTGCCCGTCCGGGGTGGGCCCAGTACTTC.

This chain connects TRBV4-1 to TRBJ1-6; 8 bases are shared with TRBD1. The ends lost 6 bases at V and 9 bases at J; junction bases unmatched: 4. Germline CDR1 and CDR2: MGHRA and YSYEKL. The CDR3 has 13 residues. The CDR3, as DNA: TGCGCCAGCAGAGGACAGGGAAGTTCACCCCTCCACTTT. It specifies CASRGQGSSPLHF.

This chain connects TRBV5-4 to TRBJ2-2; D is ambiguous. The CDR3 extends over 12 amino acids. Germline V lookup: CDR1 SGHNT, CDR2 YYREEE (reference sequence). The V gene lost 1 base and the J gene lost 8 bases, with 6 bases spanning the gap. CDR3 coding DNA: TGTGCCAGCAGCTTGAAGGAGGGGGAGCTGTTTTTT. Protein product: CASSLKEGELFF.

The chain combines TRBV7-9 with TRBJ2-1; 8 bases match TRBD2. V shed 5 bases and J 8 bases; nucleotides not matched to a gene: 11. This CDR3 region has 15 residues. Germline V gene sequence: CDR1 SEHNR, CDR2 FQNEAQ (reference sequence). CDR3 nucleotides: TGTGCCAGCAGCCCCGCCGGCGGACTAGCCTATGAGCAGTTCTTC. It yields the protein CASSPAGGLAYEQFF. Complete variable domain (other parts from reference TRBV7-9 and TRBJ2-1): DTGVSQNPRHKITKRGQNVTFRCDPISEHNRLYWYRQTLGQGPEFLTYFQNEAQLEKSRLLSDRFSAERPKGSFSTLEIQRTEQGDSAMYLCASSPAGGLAYEQFFGPGTRLTVL.

This rearrangement joins TRBV9 to TRBJ1-2; 8 bases fit TRBD1. The CDR3 contains 15 residues. Germline V CDR1 and CDR2: SGDLS, YYNGEE. V lost 7 bases, J lost 3 bases, and 11 bases stayed unmatched. The CDR3 loop is CASDPGHRGDYGYTF. CDR3 nucleotide sequence: TGTGCCAGCGACCCCGGCCACAGGGGGGACTATGGCTACACCTTC.

The CDR3 bases are TGTGCCAGCAGCTTAGCGCGGGCCAACTATGGCTACACCTTC. Its protein is CASSLARANYGYTF. The chain has TRBV7-9 and TRBJ1-2; D is ambiguous. The CDR3 totals 14 residues. V was shortened by 0 bases and J by 2 bases, with 7 bases between the two germline ends. The germline V gene encodes CDR1 SEHNR and CDR2 FQNEAQ (reference sequence).

V usage is TRBV30 and J usage is TRBJ2-6; no definite D call. CDR1 and CDR2 from the germline V gene are GTSNPN and SVGIG (reference sequence). V was trimmed by 3 bases and J by 4 bases, leaving 7 bases between them. The CDR3 extends over 13 amino acids. CDR3 in amino acids: CAWSFLGANVLTF. The CDR3 region has the DNA TGTGCCTGGAGCTTCCTCGGGGCCAACGTCCTGACTTTC.

J is TRBJ2-1 and V is TRBV28; D perhaps matches TRBD1 (6 bases). This CDR3 is 14 amino acids long. V lost 4 bases to trimming and J lost 2 bases, with 9 bases between them. Germline V gene lookup returns CDR1 MDHEN and CDR2 SYDVKM. CDR3 sequence (DNA): TGTGCCAGCAGTTCGACAGGCCCCTACAATGAGCAGTTCTTC. This gives the protein CASSSTGPYNEQFF.

This clone appeared a few times. The chain employs TRBV29-1 and TRBJ1-5; perhaps TRBD1 as D (6 bases). CDR3 length: 12 residues. Germline-derived CDR1 and CDR2 are SQVTM and ANQGSEA. V was cut by 6 bases and J by 4 bases, with 10 bases left in between. The CDR3: CSVRQGNQPQHF. The CDR3 DNA is TGCAGCGTACGGCAGGGGAATCAGCCCCAGCATTTT.

This clone was picked up a small number of times. Mismatch with germline at one junction end may stem from a read error. This sequence joins TRBV25-1 and TRBJ1-2; D unclear. CDR3 length: 13 residues. Germline loops: CDR1 MGHDK, CDR2 SYGVNS. In nucleotides, the CDR3 is TGTGCCAGCAGTGAATATGCTAACTATGGCTACCCCTTC. Amino acid sequence: CASSEYANYGYPF.

This clone has just a few counts. CDR3 loop: CAWMQGETQYF. DNA for the CDR3: TGTGCCTGGATGCAGGGGGAGACCCAGTACTTC. This chain links TRBV30 with TRBJ2-5; the D gene is possibly TRBD1 (6 bases). This CDR3 spans 11 amino acids. CDR1 is GTSNPN, CDR2 SVGIG, per germline (reference sequence). V lost 4 bases and J 5 bases, leaving 8 bases between the germline ends. The variable domain in full, with the rest retrieved from reference TRBV30 and TRBJ2-5, is SQTIHQWPATLVQPVGSPLSLECTVEGTSNPNLYWYRQAAGRGLQLLFYSVGIGQISSEVPQNLSASRPQDRQFILSSKKLLLSDSGFYLCAWMQGETQYFGPGTRLLVL.

This sequence joins TRBV9 and TRBJ1-5; TRBD1 is a possible D gene (5 bases). Germline CDR1 and CDR2: SGDLS and YYNGEE. This CDR3 contains 15 residues. V was shortened by 1 base and J by 0 bases, with 8 bases between the two germline ends. As DNA, the CDR3 is TGTGCCAGCAGCGTAACAGGTAATAGCAATCAGCCCCAGCATTTT. Protein sequence: CASSVTGNSNQPQHF.

The chain couples TRBV19 to TRBJ2-7; 11 bases agree with TRBD2. Germline CDR1 and CDR2: LNHDA and SQIVND (reference sequence). Trimming removed 7 bases from V and 1 base from J; junction bases left unmatched: 6. There are 15 residues in the CDR3. CDR3 DNA: TGTGCCAGTACTACGACTAGCGGGGTTTCCTACGAGCAGTACTTC. This codes for CASTTTSGVSYEQYF. Full variable domain (missing parts from reference TRBV19 and TRBJ2-7): DGGITQSPKYLFRKEGQNVTLSCEQNLNHDAMYWYRQDPGQGLRLIYYSQIVNDFQKGDIAEGYSVSREKKESFPLTVTSAQKNPTAFYLCASTTTSGVSYEQYFGPGTRLTVT.

This clone showed up just a few times. V usage is TRBV10-3 and J usage is TRBJ2-7, with 10 nucleotides matching TRBD1. V lost 10 bases, J lost 2 bases, and 5 bases stayed unmatched. The CDR3 extends over 13 amino acids. Germline CDR1 and CDR2: ENHRY and SYGVKD. The CDR3, as DNA: TGTGCCAGCGGGACAGGGGCGCCCTACGAGCAGTACTTC. Translated: CASGTGAPYEQYF.

This chain joins TRBV6-6 and TRBJ2-7; maybe TRBD1 (5 bases). The V end lost 5 bases, the J end lost 3 bases, and 20 bases lay between the germline ends. CDR1 MNHNY and CDR2 SVGAGI come from the germline V gene (reference sequence). This CDR3 region has 16 residues. DNA of the CDR3: TGTGCCAGCAGTCCTTCCGCTGGCAGGGCATTCTACGAGCAGTACTTC. Translated, it gives CASSPSAGRAFYEQYF.

V usage is TRBV9 and J usage is TRBJ1-3; D gene unclear. Trimming removed 3 bases from V and 1 base from J, with 5 bases in between. Germline V gene data show CDR1 as SGDLS and CDR2 as YYNGEE. The CDR3 loop spans 13 amino acids. The CDR3, as DNA: TGTGCCAGCAGCGAGCGTTCTGGAAACACCATATATTTT. Translated: CASSERSGNTIYF.

The V gene is TRBV6-5, the J gene TRBJ2-3; the D gene is possibly TRBD2 (6 bases). Trimming removed 5 bases at V and 5 bases at J, with 17 bases between. CDR1 MNHEY and CDR2 SVGAGI come from the germline V gene. The CDR3 is 15 residues long. The chain's CDR3 is CASSPRRGGKDTQYF. DNA of the CDR3: TGTGCCAGCAGTCCGCGGAGAGGCGGGAAAGATACGCAGTATTTT.